These 12 T cell receptor beta chains were sequenced from one sample in a study of T cell repertoires in cytomegalovirus infection (dated by TCRdb to 2018 to 2020). According to the study, the label for this sample's treatment or condition signals: in vitro stimulation with specific CMV peptide epitopes to enrich CMV-specific T cells. Their specific antigens are unknown. The instrument was an Illumina HiSeq 1500. The public reads were quality trimmed at Q25 with fastp and then assembled into clones with MiXCR by TCRdb, keeping productive beta chains. Rows merge per CDR3 protein into single entries with the most common DNA and genes. The sample yields tens of thousands of distinct CDR3 sequences; roughly 39% were counted once. The ten largest clones capture roughly 93% of the sample. This sample comprised CD8+ T cells from cultured PBMCs, obtained from culture after CMV antigen stimulation. The receptors here all came from a human donor in good health (CMV status not recorded). Some clones in this sample may be carry-over from other donors' samples.

Concerning this clonotype itself: A read error may explain this, as a much larger clone is one base away. V usage is TRBV7-2 and J usage is TRBJ2-1; a weak D match, TRBD1 (6 bases). The V end lost 5 bases, the J end lost 5 bases, and 22 bases lay between the germline ends. Germline lookup yields CDR1 SGHTA and CDR2 FQGNSA. The CDR3 is 17 residues long. The CDR3 nucleotides read TGTGCCAGCAGCGTAACCCCCGGGACAACGACGAACAATGAGCAGTTCTTC. This sequence encodes CASSVTPGTTTNNEQFF.

The rearrangement links TRBV4-3 to TRBJ1-5; no clear D gene. The germline V gene encodes CDR1 LGHNA and CDR2 YSLEER. Deletions cut 0 bases from V and 1 base from J, with 10 bases between. The CDR3 is 16 amino acids. In DNA, the CDR3 is TGCGCCAGCAGCCAAGATCATGGTGGGAGCAATCAGCCCCAGCATTTT. Amino acid sequence: CASSQDHGGSNQPQHF.

This clonotype was observed a single time. V and J are TRBV27 and TRBJ2-1; tentative D call: TRBD2 (7 bases). Germline CDR1 is MNHEY and CDR2 is SMNVEV (reference sequence). The germline V and J ends were trimmed by 7 bases and 9 bases, with 22 bases remaining between them. This CDR3 has 15 amino acids. CDR3 in amino acids: CASKTRGARDREQFF. CDR3 DNA sequence: TGTGCCAGCAAAACCCGGGGGGCGCGGGACCGTGAGCAGTTCTTC.

A few counts support this clonotype. This chain links TRBV27 with TRBJ1-5; the D is unclear. There are 13 residues in the CDR3. The ends were cut back, 6 bases at V and 7 bases at J, with 13 bases in the middle. Germline V gene lookup returns CDR1 MNHEY and CDR2 SMNVEV (reference sequence). CDR3 in amino acids: CASSHARNQPQHF. CDR3 nucleotides: TGTGCCAGCAGCCACGCCCGTAACCAGCCCCAGCATTTT.

This rearrangement joins TRBV20-1 to TRBJ1-5, with no clear D. Trimming cost V 6 bases and J 2 bases, with 8 bases left between them. The CDR3 extends over 12 amino acids. Germline V gene sequence: CDR1 DFQATT, CDR2 SNEGSKA (reference sequence). In DNA, the CDR3 is TGCAGTGCCGTGGCGGGCAATCAGCCCCAGCATTTT. Translated: CSAVAGNQPQHF.

The V call is TRBV2, the J call TRBJ2-6, with D perhaps TRBD1 (6 bases). Germline CDR1 is SNHLY and CDR2 is FYNNEI. The V and J ends lost 4 bases and 0 bases respectively, with 13 bases between them. The CDR3 length is 17 residues. The chain's CDR3 is CASSGDQGSSGANVLTF. Here the CDR3 DNA reads TGTGCCAGCAGTGGGGACCAGGGGAGCTCTGGGGCCAACGTCCTGACTTTC. The full variable domain, completed using reference TRBV2 and TRBJ2-6, is EPEVTQTPSHQVTQMGQEVILRCVPISNHLYFYWYRQILGQKVEFLVSFYNNEISEKSEIFDDQFSVERPDGSNFTLKIRSTKLEDSAMYFCASSGDQGSSGANVLTFGAGSRLTVL.

The V call is TRBV7-6, the J call TRBJ1-1; 7 bases are shared with TRBD1. The CDR3 has 14 residues. Looked up from germline, CDR1 is SGHVS and CDR2 is FNYEAQ. The V segment lost 4 bases and the J segment 1 base; nucleotides outside the gene matches: 3. The CDR3 nucleotides are TGTGCCAGCAGCTCGACAGGGAAGAACACTGAAGCTTTCTTT. Amino acids: CASSSTGKNTEAFF. The full variable domain, rest sourced from reference TRBV7-6 and TRBJ1-1, is GAGVSQSPRYKVTKRGQDVALRCDPISGHVSLYWYRQALGQGPEFLTYFNYEAQQDKSGLPNDRFSAERPEGSISTLTIQRTEQRDSAMYRCASSSTGKNTEAFFGQGTRLTVV.

This clonotype was counted a few times. The rearrangement joins TRBV11-3 to TRBJ2-1; TRBD1 matches at 10 bases. J lost 8 bases, V lost 3 bases, and 7 bases had no gene match. In germline, CDR1 is SGHNT, CDR2 YENEEA. The CDR3 runs 15 residues. This CDR3 reads CASSLGQGSRDEQFF. The CDR3 DNA reads as TGTGCCAGCAGCTTGGGACAGGGGTCGAGGGATGAGCAGTTCTTC.

This clonotype occurred a few times. The chain is built from TRBV7-6 and TRBJ1-5; maybe TRBD1 (5 bases). CDR1 and CDR2 (germline): SGHVS, FNYEAQ. With 5 bases removed from V and 3 bases from J, the gap between germline ends came to 14 bases. The CDR3 length is 15 residues. The CDR3 region has the DNA TGTGCCAGCAGCCCTAGTCAGGGTCCCAATCAGCCCCAGCATTTT. Its translation is CASSPSQGPNQPQHF. Based on the CDR3 plus reference TRBV7-6 and TRBJ1-5, the full variable domain is GAGVSQSPRYKVTKRGQDVALRCDPISGHVSLYWYRQALGQGPEFLTYFNYEAQQDKSGLPNDRFSAERPEGSISTLTIQRTEQRDSAMYRCASSPSQGPNQPQHFGDGTRLSIL.

The chain joins TRBV7-9 to TRBJ2-3; no firm D call. The CDR3 consists of 13 residues. Germline CDR1 reads SEHNR; CDR2 reads FQNEAQ (reference sequence). V gave up 6 bases and J gave up 2 bases, with 9 bases separating them. The CDR3 DNA reads as TGTGCCAGCAGATCGGAGACCACAGATACGCAGTATTTT. It is translated as CASRSETTDTQYF.

The chain has TRBV5-6 and TRBJ2-5; 11 positions agree with TRBD2. Looked up from germline, CDR1 is SGHDT and CDR2 is YYEEEE. The ends lost 2 bases at V and 5 bases at J; junction bases unmatched: 8. There are 16 residues in the CDR3. Here the CDR3 reads CASSLASGGPWETQYF. The CDR3 DNA reads as TGTGCCAGCAGCTTAGCTAGCGGGGGGCCATGGGAGACCCAGTACTTC. The variable domain in full, with the rest retrieved from reference TRBV5-6 and TRBJ2-5, is DAGVTQSPTHLIKTRGQQVTLRCSPKSGHDTVSWYQQALGQGPQFIFQYYEEEERQRGNFPDRFSGHQFPNYSSELNVNALLLGDSALYLCASSLASGGPWETQYFGPGTRLLVL.

This chain connects TRBV7-8 to TRBJ1-1; TRBD1 agrees at 9 bases. J gave up 4 bases and V 5 bases, and 8 bases lay outside the gene matches. CDR1 is SGHVS and CDR2 is FQNEAQ in the germline V gene. The CDR3 is made up of 15 amino acids. Here the CDR3 reads CASSAHRGLGTEAFF. CDR3 sequence (DNA): TGTGCCAGCAGCGCTCACAGGGGGCTGGGCACTGAAGCTTTCTTT.